Presented here are 20 T cell receptor beta chains from one specimen sequenced in a study of shared clonotypes between healthy human individuals. The repertoire was sequenced with immunoSEQ multiplex PCR; TCRdb's copy has only in-frame clones and lacks some. Of under 750,000 clones listed, just under 75% were seen once; the top ten hold about 1.7%. Sequenced sample: memory CD4+ T cells sorted from blood. Subset indicated: CD45RA-negative fraction. Receptor source: a woman aged 25 to 45 in good health.

This clone was seen a handful of times. The chain couples TRBV4-1 to TRBJ1-1; D is unresolved. The ends were cut back, 1 base at V and 5 bases at J, with 11 bases in the middle. Germline CDR1 is MGHRA and CDR2 is YSYEKL. CDR3 size: 14 residues. The CDR3 sequence is CASSQALGRTEAFF. The CDR3 DNA is TGCGCCAGCAGCCAAGCCTTAGGGAGGACTGAAGCTTTCTTT.

The chain recombines TRBV27 with TRBJ2-7; TRBD2 matches 7 bases. The CDR3 spans 16 residues. Germline V gene data show CDR1 as MNHEY and CDR2 as SMNVEV (reference sequence). The V and J ends lost 2 bases and 1 base, in that order; junction bases with no gene match: 8. CDR3 in amino acids: CASSLARGEGSYEQYF. The CDR3 nucleotides are TGTGCCAGCAGTTTAGCTCGGGGGGAAGGATCCTACGAGCAGTACTTC.

J is TRBJ2-6 and V is TRBV10-2; 8 bases fit TRBD2. Germline CDR1 reads WSHSY; CDR2 reads SAAADI. V gave up 8 bases and J gave up 2 bases; unmatched junction bases: 5. The CDR3 loop spans 15 amino acids. CDR3 sequence (DNA): TGCGCCAGCGCGAACGGGGGGGCTGGGGCCAACGTCCTGACTTTC. Its translation is CASANGGAGANVLTF.

The chain recombines TRBV6-1 with TRBJ2-7; D call uncertain. Trimming took off 0 bases at V and 0 bases at J, with 9 bases between the two ends. The CDR3 runs 15 residues. Germline V CDR1 and CDR2: MNHNS, SASEGT. The CDR3 DNA reads TGTGCCAGCAGTGAAGCGCCCACGAGCTCCTACGAGCAGTACTTC. Amino acid sequence: CASSEAPTSSYEQYF.

The chain couples TRBV2 to TRBJ2-5; no firm D call. V dropped 5 bases and J dropped 4 bases, with 11 bases sitting between them. Germline-derived CDR1 and CDR2 are SNHLY and FYNNEI. This CDR3 comprises 13 residues. CDR3 sequence reads: CASSKEVGETQYF. CDR3 coding DNA: TGTGCCAGCAGTAAAGAAGTCGGAGAGACCCAGTACTTC. Supplemented by reference TRBV2 and TRBJ2-5, the full variable domain reads EPEVTQTPSHQVTQMGQEVILRCVPISNHLYFYWYRQILGQKVEFLVSFYNNEISEKSEIFDDQFSVERPDGSNFTLKIRSTKLEDSAMYFCASSKEVGETQYFGPGTRLLVL.

The rearrangement links TRBV19 to TRBJ2-6, with D possibly being TRBD1 (5 bases). This CDR3 region has 14 residues. With 5 bases removed from V and 2 bases from J, the gap between germline ends came to 7 bases. Germline V gene sequence: CDR1 LNHDA, CDR2 SQIVND (reference sequence). The CDR3 DNA reads as TGTGCCAGTAGTTGGGGCGCTGGGGCCAACGTCCTGACTTTC. This encodes CASSWGAGANVLTF.

V gene TRBV14 combines with J gene TRBJ1-6, with 7 bases aligning to TRBD1. Germline V lookup: CDR1 SGHDN, CDR2 FVKESK. V shed 6 bases, J shed 13 bases, and the junction held 6 bases outside the gene matches. The CDR3 sequence is 12 residues long. The CDR3 protein is CASRLTGRPLHF. CDR3 nucleotides: TGTGCCAGCAGGCTGACAGGGAGGCCCCTCCACTTT. The whole variable domain, remainder taken from reference TRBV14 and TRBJ1-6, is EAGVTQFPSHSVIEKGQTVTLRCDPISGHDNLYWYRRVMGKEIKFLLHFVKESKQDESGMPNNRFLAERTGGTYSTLKVQPAELEDSGVYFCASRLTGRPLHFGNGTRLTVT.

The V call is TRBV9, the J call TRBJ2-1; D remains unclear. Germline CDR1 and CDR2: SGDLS and YYNGEE. This CDR3 spans 15 amino acids. The V end lost 4 bases, the J end lost 2 bases, and 13 bases lay between the germline ends. The CDR3 sequence is CASSLSPSPYNEQFF. The CDR3 nucleotides are TGTGCCAGCAGCCTGAGCCCGAGCCCCTACAATGAGCAGTTCTTC.

This clone was counted only a few times. The V and J genes are TRBV4-1 and TRBJ1-1; TRBD1 agrees at 7 bases. V was clipped by 1 base and J by 11 bases; unmatched bases: 10. The germline V gene has CDR1 MGHRA and CDR2 YSYEKL. This CDR3 region has 14 residues. The CDR3 DNA is TGCGCCAGCAGCCAAGTGGCTACAGGGGACCGGGCTTTCTTT. This gives the protein CASSQVATGDRAFF.

Worth noting for this clone: The junction and the germline gene differ at one end; a read error may be behind it. The chain joins TRBV6-5 to TRBJ2-7, with D perhaps TRBD2 (5 bases). The germline V gene has CDR1 MNHEY and CDR2 SVGAGI. This CDR3 is 14 amino acids long. Written as DNA, the CDR3 is TGTGCCATCAGTGAGTTCGCCCAGAGGGACGAGCAGTACTTC. Amino acid sequence: CAISEFAQRDEQYF.

V is TRBV28 and J is TRBJ2-4; tentatively, D is TRBD1 or TRBD2 (5 bases each). Germline V gene data show CDR1 as MDHEN and CDR2 as SYDVKM. This CDR3 contains 14 residues. V lost 2 bases to trimming and J lost 5 bases, with 10 bases between them. CDR3: CASSLGDGQNIQYF. CDR3 nucleotides: TGTGCCAGCAGTTTAGGGGACGGCCAAAACATTCAGTACTTC.

The chain combines TRBV29-1 with TRBJ1-2; TRBD1 aligns across 7 bases. Germline V gives CDR1 SQVTM, CDR2 ANQGSEA. With V trimmed by 4 bases and J by 3 bases, 5 bases remained unmatched. The CDR3 spans 13 residues. The CDR3, as DNA: TGCAGCGTTGGCCAGGGGGGAGACTATGGCTACACCTTC. The encoded protein is CSVGQGGDYGYTF.

In this sample, this clone turned up a few times. The chain employs TRBV4-1 and TRBJ1-1; no clear D gene. Germline values: CDR1 MGHRA, CDR2 YSYEKL. The CDR3 has 13 amino acids. V gave up 4 bases and J gave up 3 bases, with 9 bases separating them. The chain's CDR3 is CASSLFWDTEAFF. CDR3 coding DNA: TGCGCCAGCAGCCTCTTCTGGGACACTGAAGCTTTCTTT.

In its sample, this clone was seen once. The chain uses TRBV2 and TRBJ2-3, with 11 bases lining up with TRBD2. V shed 9 bases, J shed 0 bases, and the junction held 5 bases outside the gene matches. CDR1 SNHLY and CDR2 FYNNEI come from the germline V gene. This CDR3 spans 15 amino acids. CDR3 in amino acids: CASVWTSGSTDTQYF. CDR3 bases: TGTGCCAGTGTGTGGACTAGCGGGAGCACAGATACGCAGTATTTT.

The V call is TRBV6-1, the J call TRBJ2-2, with no clear D. This CDR3 has 13 residues. With 3 bases removed from V and 4 bases from J, the gap between germline ends came to 6 bases. Germline V gives CDR1 MNHNS, CDR2 SASEGT. DNA for the CDR3: TGTGCCAGCAGTGACCCAGCCACCGGGGAGCTGTTTTTT. This sequence encodes CASSDPATGELFF.

CDR3 DNA sequence: TGTGCCAGCGGGCAGGGAGACTACGAGCAGTACTTC. This gives the protein CASGQGDYEQYF. The V call is TRBV19, the J call TRBJ2-7; the D call may be TRBD1 or TRBD2 (5 bases each). The length of the CDR3 is 12 residues. Per germline, CDR1 LNHDA and CDR2 SQIVND (reference sequence). V gave up 9 bases and J gave up 3 bases, with 12 bases separating them.

The CDR3 region is CASMYRISTDTQYF. In nucleotides, the CDR3 is TGTGCCAGCATGTACCGTATTAGCACAGATACGCAGTATTTT. The rearrangement joins TRBV2 to TRBJ2-3; D ambiguous. The CDR3 loop spans 14 amino acids. Germline CDR1 reads SNHLY; CDR2 reads FYNNEI. Trimming removed 7 bases from V and 0 bases from J, with 11 bases in between.

This chain uses TRBV29-1 with TRBJ2-5, with TRBD2 identical over 10 bases. This CDR3 spans 14 amino acids. V trimming: 7 bases; J trimming: 5 bases; junction bases outside the gene matches: 10. CDR1 SQVTM and CDR2 ANQGSEA come from the germline V gene. CDR3 loop: CSANLAGVGETQYF. The DNA of the CDR3 is TGCAGCGCCAACCTAGCGGGAGTGGGGGAGACCCAGTACTTC.

A few counts support this clone. This chain joins TRBV15 and TRBJ1-2, with a tentative D call TRBD1 (5 bases). Germline V lookup: CDR1 LNHNV, CDR2 YYDKDF (reference sequence). V was clipped by 3 bases and J by 4 bases, with 18 bases between them. CDR3 length: 16 amino acids. CDR3: CATSRQAGRGIYGYTF. In DNA form, the CDR3 reads TGTGCCACCAGCAGGCAAGCGGGGAGGGGAATCTATGGCTACACCTTC.

The chain joins TRBV27 to TRBJ2-7; TRBD2 aligns across 9 bases. In germline, CDR1 is MNHEY, CDR2 SMNVEV (reference sequence). The CDR3 is 14 residues long. V lost 8 bases, J lost 7 bases, and 12 bases stayed unmatched. The CDR3 nucleotides read TGTGCCAGCTGCAAGGCGGGAGGGCCGGGTGAGCAGTACTTC. It translates to CASCKAGGPGEQYF.